This T cell receptor (beta chain) was recovered during a study of T cells after posttransplantation cyclophosphamide (dated by TCRdb to about 2016). A note on the overall study: The study tracked T cell repertoire reconstitution by TRB sequencing after myeloablative bone marrow transplantation using posttransplantation cyclophosphamide as GVHD prophylaxis. Antigen receptor sequencing covered samples from a few dozen PTCy-treated patients and 15 to 20 of their related bone marrow donors. Because TRA and TRB clonality correlated tightly in about 9 samples, the subsequent TCR analyses were limited to TRB only. TRB sequencing was also done on up to 3 additional blood samples from 2 to 5.2 years after transplant in 3 patients, and on pretransplant blood from several patients. Public TRB sequences were queried against a database of over 3,000 sequences associated with responses to pathogens, tumor antigens, self-antigens and alloantigens. Blood from all 35 or so PTCy patients who had 1-year posttransplant specimens underwent TRB sequencing. What the work shows at the level of the full study, not this receptor alone: Across 45 patients, TRB clonality was highly associated with recipient CMV seropositivity and CMV reactivation, and PTCy diversity was similar to diversity in CNI/methotrexate controls. The TRB repertoires of T cells infiltrating skin or GI tract showed only limited overlap with the TRB repertoires of T cells in blood. At 1-2 months, donor-recipient similarity was low but rose over the first year, and the later blood repertoires were often dominated by donor CD8+ memory clones.

TRB sequencing used genomic DNA with the immunoSEQ assay at survey resolution or the hsTCRB kit. The original methods were these. The immunoSEQ software was used for initial read processing, and the LymphoSeq R package was used for repertoire analyses. Clonality was computed as 1 minus normalized Shannon entropy; Gini coefficient was also calculated for each TRB dataset. Phenotypes of unsorted samples were inferred by mapping TRB sequences from sorted subsets of the recipient or donor onto the same recipient's unsorted samples. TCRdb holds this immuneACCESS table with in-frame rearrangements only. Some clones are missing; in checked studies, unresolved V genes explain under half, and the rest has no known cause. V and J calls and clone size are given by that table; D and trimming were obtained from the DNA. The sample table lists more than 30,000 clones, around nine tenths of them with a count of one. Roughly 0.22% of the sample is held by the ten biggest clonotypes.

V trim: 4 bases; J trim: 5 bases; unmatched bases: 7. Including the terminal cysteine and phenylalanine, the CDR3 comprises 15 residues. The kept DNA is CDR3 alone, 45 bases in frame from the first base. The CDR1 and CDR2 encoded by the germline V gene are LGHNA and YSLEER. Worth noting for this clone: Its binding antigen is unknown. No per-base quality is available; no much larger clone lies one base away.

Viable CD3+CD4+ or CD3+CD8+ cells that were CCR7+CD45RA+CD45RO-CD95-CD27+CD28+ were classified as naive T cells. Related bone marrow donors provided peripheral blood samples on the day of marrow donation. Peripheral blood and bone marrow mononuclear cells were isolated by Ficoll-Hypaque density centrifugation and were cryopreserved. FACS on a FACSAria II was used to sort CD4+ and CD8+ T cells, including the naive and memory subsets. The chain couples TRBV4-3 to TRBJ1-5; TRBD1 matches 8 bases in the middle. The sequenced sample consisted of naive CD4+ T cells sorted from PBMCs. The sequence was obtained from a woman aged 60 to 75 in good health, CMV-negative, and a related stem cell transplant donor. CDR3 protein: CASSPRGLRHQPQHF. The bases read TGCGCCAGCAGCCCCAGGGGGCTACGGCATCAGCCCCAGCATTTT.